This is a list of T cell receptor beta chains from one sample in a study of blood T cell repertoires in COVID-19. Sequencing used immunoSEQ multiplex PCR; TCRdb keeps in-frame clones, though not all of them. The sample shows around 80,000 clones, around three quarters of them seen only once. Sequencing input: peripheral blood. All receptors come from a man in his fifties with active or convalescent COVID-19. The CDR3 runs from the conserved cysteine through the conserved F or W. The D gene is left open where the match is weak. Rows give clone size only sometimes, using once, few, many, or a class for an expanded clone.

clone_size j_call v_call d_call cdr3_nt cdr3_aa
- TRBJ2-2 TRBV2 - TGTGCCAGCAGTGAACTATCCTTATCCACCGGGGAGCTGTTTTTT CASSELSLSTGELFF
once TRBJ2-5 TRBV19 - TGTGCCAGTAGTCCCACAACGTCGGGGGTGGGGGAGACCCAGTACTTC CASSPTTSGVGETQYF
- TRBJ2-5 TRBV7-8 - TGTGCCAGCGGGGGGTACCAAGAGACCCAGTACTTC CASGGYQETQYF
- TRBJ1-1 TRBV9 - TGTGCCAGCAGCGTAGGTACGAACATGAACACTGAAGCTTTCTTT CASSVGTNMNTEAFF
- TRBJ1-2 TRBV28 - TGTGCCACCCTGGGACAAATCTACGGCTACACCTTC CATLGQIYGYTF
- TRBJ2-1 TRBV25-1 TRBD1 TGTGCCAGCAGCCATTCGTTCGGGACAGGGATGAATGAGCAGTTCTTC CASSHSFGTGMNEQFF
- TRBJ1-1 TRBV16 - TGTGCCAGCAGCCAATACCCAGGGAACACTGAAGCTTTCTTT CASSQYPGNTEAFF
- TRBJ1-1 TRBV10-3 - TGTGCCATCAAGGGGGTCACTATCACTGAAGCTTTCTTT CAIKGVTITEAFF
- TRBJ2-7 TRBV5-5 - TGTGCCAGCAGCCTTGGGGCCCCCTCCTACGAGCAGTACTTC CASSLGAPSYEQYF
- TRBJ1-6 TRBV27 TRBD1 TGTGCCAGCAAGGGACAGGGAGTTGGTTCACCCCTCCACTTT CASKGQGVGSPLHF
- TRBJ1-1 TRBV10-3 TRBD1 TGTGCCATCAGACCGGGACAGGGGGCGGGGAACACTGAAGCTTTCTTT CAIRPGQGAGNTEAFF
- TRBJ1-5 TRBV19 TRBD1 TGTGCCAGTAGACGGGACAGGAGTTTGCCCCAGCATTTT CASRRDRSLPQHF
- TRBJ2-4 TRBV6-2/TRBV6-3 TRBD2 TGTGCCAGCAGCCCTATCCCGTCCAGCGGGGGGCGTCTAGCCAAAAACATTCAGTACTTC CASSPIPSSGGRLAKNIQYF
- TRBJ1-6 TRBV3-1/TRBV3-2 TRBD1 TGTGCCAGCAGCCAAGATGGGGACAGGGTTTCACCCCTCCACTTT CASSQDGDRVSPLHF
- TRBJ1-1 TRBV7-3 TRBD1 TGTGCCAGCAGCTCAGGGACAGCGAACACTGAAGCTTTCTTT CASSSGTANTEAFF
- TRBJ2-1 TRBV14 - TGTGCCAGCAGCGACAACAATGAGCAGTTCTTC CASSDNNEQFF
- TRBJ1-5 TRBV5-1 - TGCGCCAGCAGCTTGGAGGGGCTCGGTCAGCCCCAGCATTTT CASSLEGLGQPQHF
- TRBJ1-6 TRBV19 TRBD1 TGTGCCAGTAGTATGTCAGGGGGTTCACCCCTCCACTTT CASSMSGGSPLHF
few TRBJ2-7 TRBV10-3 - TGTGCCATCAGTGAGACTGCGGCTACGGAGCAGTACTTC CAISETAATEQYF
- TRBJ2-1 TRBV30 TRBD2 TGTGCCTGGAGTGGGAGGACTAGCGGTGAGCAGTTCTTC CAWSGRTSGEQFF
- TRBJ1-6 TRBV30 - TGTGCCTGGAGTGTACTCGCCTATAATTCACCCCTCCACTTT CAWSVLAYNSPLHF
- TRBJ2-6 TRBV30 - TGTGCCTGGAGTATTACATTTGGGGCCAACGTCCTGACTTTC CAWSITFGANVLTF